This TCR beta chain is drawn from a study of cytomegalovirus exposure and HLA in healthy donors. Overall study results and limits: As immune exposure information, only CMV serostatus was available. Several top significant clusters appeared, in a later analysis, to be linked to common viral pathogens.

This PCR relied on a set of 60 Vbeta primers and 13 Jbeta primers. Profiled with immunoSEQ multiplex PCR; TCRdb holds only in-frame clones, not every one. The table has 150,000 to 200,000 clones, roughly 78% seen once. The donors were healthy bone marrow donors. The length of the CDR3 is 15 residues. CDR1 LNHDA and CDR2 SQIVND come from the germline V gene (reference sequence). Deletions cut 5 bases from V and 0 bases from J, with 11 bases between. In the case of this clone: Its antigen is not identified.

This clonotype was sampled from a woman between 50 and 59 years old in good health and CMV-seropositive. This chain uses TRBV19 with TRBJ2-1, with D unresolved. Sequencing was performed on PBMCs. CDR3 DNA: TGTGCCAGTAGTCGCGTCCACCTCTCCTACAATGAGCAGTTCTTC. Protein sequence: CASSRVHLSYNEQFF.